These T cell receptor beta chains were read from a single sample in a study of OX40 agonist ivuxolimab in advanced cancers. Method: immunoSEQ multiplex PCR; TCRdb's copy keeps in-frame clones and lacks some. This sample has around 99,000 clones; about 91% occur once, and the top ten carry about 1.2%. Sequenced material: CD4+ or CD8+ T cells sorted from blood, taken in a trial of the OX40 agonist ivuxolimab. The receptors were gathered from an adult with an advanced solid tumor such as melanoma, head and neck, liver or kidney cancer. Each CDR3 is given with its conserved first and last residue. A D gene is named only where the DNA matches it firmly. Size is stated for part of the rows, as once, few or many counts, or as a class when the clone is expanded.

V gene: TRBV27; D gene: .; J gene: TRBJ2-2; clone size: .; CDR3 protein: CASSLPRPDGELFF; CDR3 DNA: TGTGCCAGCAGTTTACCCAGGCCAGACGGGGAGCTGTTTTTT
V gene: TRBV19; D gene: .; J gene: TRBJ2-4; clone size: .; CDR3 protein: CASSRRGTTQGGSAKNIQYF; CDR3 DNA: TGTGCCAGTAGTAGACGGGGGACAACCCAAGGCGGGTCGGCCAAAAACATTCAGTACTTC
V gene: TRBV5-4; D gene: TRBD1; J gene: TRBJ1-2; clone size: .; CDR3 protein: CASSSRQGYYGYTF; CDR3 DNA: TGTGCCAGCAGCTCGAGACAGGGGTACTATGGCTACACCTTC
V gene: TRBV21-1; D gene: .; J gene: TRBJ2-7; clone size: .; CDR3 protein: CASSKVSGWDHSYEQYF; CDR3 DNA: TGTGCCAGCAGCAAAGTGTCGGGATGGGATCACTCCTACGAGCAGTACTTC
V gene: TRBV20-1; D gene: .; J gene: TRBJ1-2; clone size: once; CDR3 protein: CSAPINYGYTF; CDR3 DNA: TGCAGTGCTCCCATAAACTATGGCTACACCTTC
V gene: TRBV6-5; D gene: .; J gene: TRBJ1-5; clone size: .; CDR3 protein: CASSPEGQNQPQHF; CDR3 DNA: TGTGCCAGCAGTCCCGAGGGGCAAAATCAGCCCCAGCATTTT
V gene: TRBV14; D gene: TRBD1; J gene: TRBJ1-2; clone size: few; CDR3 protein: CASSQDRGTVFYGYTF; CDR3 DNA: TGTGCCAGCAGCCAAGATCGGGGGACAGTCTTTTATGGCTACACCTTC
V gene: TRBV28; D gene: TRBD2; J gene: TRBJ2-2; clone size: .; CDR3 protein: CAIPTSTSGGGTGELFF; CDR3 DNA: TGTGCCATTCCGACATCGACTAGCGGAGGGGGCACCGGGGAGCTGTTTTTT
V gene: TRBV6-6; D gene: .; J gene: TRBJ1-1; clone size: few; CDR3 protein: CASGEDEAFF; CDR3 DNA: TGTGCCAGCGGAGAGGATGAAGCTTTCTTT
V gene: TRBV5-1; D gene: TRBD2; J gene: TRBJ2-1; clone size: .; CDR3 protein: CASSLPGTSGSDEQFF; CDR3 DNA: TGCGCCAGCAGCCTACCCGGGACTAGCGGGTCCGATGAGCAGTTCTTC
V gene: TRBV2; D gene: .; J gene: TRBJ2-7; clone size: .; CDR3 protein: CASSVLAYEQYF; CDR3 DNA: TGTGCCAGCAGTGTCCTAGCGTACGAGCAGTACTTC
V gene: TRBV30; D gene: TRBD1; J gene: TRBJ1-1; clone size: .; CDR3 protein: CAWMEGGLNTEAFF; CDR3 DNA: TGTGCCTGGATGGAAGGGGGCCTGAACACTGAAGCTTTCTTT